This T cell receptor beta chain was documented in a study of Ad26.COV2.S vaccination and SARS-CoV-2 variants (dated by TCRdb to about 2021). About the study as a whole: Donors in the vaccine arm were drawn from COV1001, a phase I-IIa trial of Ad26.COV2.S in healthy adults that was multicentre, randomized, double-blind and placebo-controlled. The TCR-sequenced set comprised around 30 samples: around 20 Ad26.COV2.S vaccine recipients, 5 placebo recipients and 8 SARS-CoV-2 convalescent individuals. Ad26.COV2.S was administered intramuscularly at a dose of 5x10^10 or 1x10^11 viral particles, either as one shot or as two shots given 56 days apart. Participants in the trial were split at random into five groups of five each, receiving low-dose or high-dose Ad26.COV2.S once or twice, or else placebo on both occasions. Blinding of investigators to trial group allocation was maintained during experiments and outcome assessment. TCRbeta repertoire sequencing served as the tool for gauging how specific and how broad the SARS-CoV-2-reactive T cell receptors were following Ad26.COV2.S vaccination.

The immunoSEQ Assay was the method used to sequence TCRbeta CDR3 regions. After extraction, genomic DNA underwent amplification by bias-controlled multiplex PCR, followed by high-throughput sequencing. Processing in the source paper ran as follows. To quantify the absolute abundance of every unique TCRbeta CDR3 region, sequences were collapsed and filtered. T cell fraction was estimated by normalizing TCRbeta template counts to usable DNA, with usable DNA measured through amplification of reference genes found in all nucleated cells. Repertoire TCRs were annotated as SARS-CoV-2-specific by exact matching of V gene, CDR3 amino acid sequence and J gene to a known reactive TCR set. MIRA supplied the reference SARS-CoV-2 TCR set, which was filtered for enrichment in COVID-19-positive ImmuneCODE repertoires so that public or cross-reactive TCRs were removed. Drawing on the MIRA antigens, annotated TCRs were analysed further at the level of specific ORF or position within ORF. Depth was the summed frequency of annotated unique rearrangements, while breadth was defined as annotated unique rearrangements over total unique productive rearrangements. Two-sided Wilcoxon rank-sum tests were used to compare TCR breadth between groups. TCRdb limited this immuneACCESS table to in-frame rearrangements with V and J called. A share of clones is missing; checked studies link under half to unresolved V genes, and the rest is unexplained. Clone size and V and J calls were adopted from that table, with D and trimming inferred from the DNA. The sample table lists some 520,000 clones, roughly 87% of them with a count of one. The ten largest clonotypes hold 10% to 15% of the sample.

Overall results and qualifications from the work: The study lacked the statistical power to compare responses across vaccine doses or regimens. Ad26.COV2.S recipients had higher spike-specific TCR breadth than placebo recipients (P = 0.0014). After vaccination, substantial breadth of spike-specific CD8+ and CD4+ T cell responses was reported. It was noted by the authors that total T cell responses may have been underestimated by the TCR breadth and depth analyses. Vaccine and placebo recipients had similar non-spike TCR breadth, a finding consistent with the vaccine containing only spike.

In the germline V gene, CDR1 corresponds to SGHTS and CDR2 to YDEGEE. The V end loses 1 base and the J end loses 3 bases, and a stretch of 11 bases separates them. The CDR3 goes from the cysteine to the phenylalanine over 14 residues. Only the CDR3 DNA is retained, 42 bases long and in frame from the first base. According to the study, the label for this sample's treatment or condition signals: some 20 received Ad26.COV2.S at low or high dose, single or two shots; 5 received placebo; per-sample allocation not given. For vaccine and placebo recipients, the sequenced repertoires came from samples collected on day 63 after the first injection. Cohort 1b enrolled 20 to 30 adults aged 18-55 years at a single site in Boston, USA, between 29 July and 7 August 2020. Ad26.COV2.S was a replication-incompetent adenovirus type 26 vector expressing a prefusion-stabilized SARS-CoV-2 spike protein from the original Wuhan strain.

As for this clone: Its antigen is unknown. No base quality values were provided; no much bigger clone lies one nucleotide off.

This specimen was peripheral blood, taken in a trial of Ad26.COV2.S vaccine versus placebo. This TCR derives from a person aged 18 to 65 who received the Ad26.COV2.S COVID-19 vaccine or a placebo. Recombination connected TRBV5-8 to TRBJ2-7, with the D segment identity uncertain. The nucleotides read TGTGCCAGCAGCTTGAACGCAGGACGCTACGAGCAGTACTTC. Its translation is CASSLNAGRYEQYF.